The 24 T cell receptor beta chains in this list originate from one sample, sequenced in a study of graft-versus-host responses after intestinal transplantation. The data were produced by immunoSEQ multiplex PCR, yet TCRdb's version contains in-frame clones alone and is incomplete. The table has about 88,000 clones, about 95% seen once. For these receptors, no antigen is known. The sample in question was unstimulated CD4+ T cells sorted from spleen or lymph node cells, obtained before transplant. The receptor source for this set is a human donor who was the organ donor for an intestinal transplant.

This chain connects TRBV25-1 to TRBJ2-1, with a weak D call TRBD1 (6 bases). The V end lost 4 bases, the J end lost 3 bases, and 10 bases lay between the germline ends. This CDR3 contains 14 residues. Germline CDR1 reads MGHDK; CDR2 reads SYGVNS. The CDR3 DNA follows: TGTGCCAGCAGTGCCGAACAGGGCTACAATGAGCAGTTCTTC. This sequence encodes CASSAEQGYNEQFF.

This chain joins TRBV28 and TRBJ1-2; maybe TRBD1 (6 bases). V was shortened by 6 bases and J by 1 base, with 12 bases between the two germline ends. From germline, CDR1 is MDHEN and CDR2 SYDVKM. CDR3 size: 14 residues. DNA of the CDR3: TGTGCCAGCAGACAGGGTACCCTTAACTATGGCTACACCTTC. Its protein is CASRQGTLNYGYTF.

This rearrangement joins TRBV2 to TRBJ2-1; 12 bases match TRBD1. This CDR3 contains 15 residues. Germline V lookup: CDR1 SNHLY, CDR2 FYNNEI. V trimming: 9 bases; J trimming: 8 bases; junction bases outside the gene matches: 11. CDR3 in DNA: TGTGCCAGATCGTGGGACAGGGGGCGGGGGGATGAGCAGTTCTTC. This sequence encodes CARSWDRGRGDEQFF.

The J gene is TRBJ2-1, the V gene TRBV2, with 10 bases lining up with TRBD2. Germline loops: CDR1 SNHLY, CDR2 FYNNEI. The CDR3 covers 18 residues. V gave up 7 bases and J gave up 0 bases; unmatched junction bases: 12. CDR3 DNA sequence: TGTGCCAGCACAAGAACCCCAATAGCGGGGGGCTCCTACAATGAGCAGTTCTTC. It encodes CASTRTPIAGGSYNEQFF.

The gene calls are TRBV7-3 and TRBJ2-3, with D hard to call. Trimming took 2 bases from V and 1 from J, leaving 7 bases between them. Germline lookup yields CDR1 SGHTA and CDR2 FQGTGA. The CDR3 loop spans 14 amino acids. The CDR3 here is CASSLSWGTDTQYF. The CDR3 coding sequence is TGTGCCAGCAGCTTATCCTGGGGCACAGATACGCAGTATTTT.

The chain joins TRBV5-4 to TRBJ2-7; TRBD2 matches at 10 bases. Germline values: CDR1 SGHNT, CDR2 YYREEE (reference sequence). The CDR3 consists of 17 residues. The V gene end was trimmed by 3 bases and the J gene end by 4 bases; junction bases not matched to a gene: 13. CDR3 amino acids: CASSSAHSGGALYEQYF. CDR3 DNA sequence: TGTGCCAGCAGCTCGGCCCACAGCGGGGGGGCCTTGTACGAGCAGTACTTC. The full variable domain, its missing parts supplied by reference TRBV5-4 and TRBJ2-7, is ETGVTQSPTHLIKTRGQQVTLRCSSQSGHNTVSWYQQALGQGPQFIFQYYREEENGRGNFPPRFSGLQFPNYSSELNVNALELDDSALYLCASSSAHSGGALYEQYFGPGTRLTVT.

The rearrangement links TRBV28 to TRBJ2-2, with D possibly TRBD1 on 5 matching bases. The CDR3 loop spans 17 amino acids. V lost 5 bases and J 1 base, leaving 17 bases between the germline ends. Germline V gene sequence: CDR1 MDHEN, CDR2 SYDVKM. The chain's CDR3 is CASSPSSGWGNTGELFF. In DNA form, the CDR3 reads TGTGCCAGCAGTCCTTCGTCAGGGTGGGGGAACACCGGGGAGCTGTTTTTT.

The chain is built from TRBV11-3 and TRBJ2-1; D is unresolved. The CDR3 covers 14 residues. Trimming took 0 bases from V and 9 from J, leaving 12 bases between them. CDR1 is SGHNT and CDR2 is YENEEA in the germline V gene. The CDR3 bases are TGTGCCAGCAGCTTAGATGGGTCCGAAAGTGAGCAGTTCTTC. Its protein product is CASSLDGSESEQFF.

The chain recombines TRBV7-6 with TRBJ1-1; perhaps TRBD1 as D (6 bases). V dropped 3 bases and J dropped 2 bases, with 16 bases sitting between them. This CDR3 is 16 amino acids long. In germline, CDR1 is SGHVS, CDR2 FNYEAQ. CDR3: CASSLQPRGLNTEAFF. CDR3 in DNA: TGTGCCAGCAGCTTGCAACCCAGGGGTTTAAACACTGAAGCTTTCTTT.

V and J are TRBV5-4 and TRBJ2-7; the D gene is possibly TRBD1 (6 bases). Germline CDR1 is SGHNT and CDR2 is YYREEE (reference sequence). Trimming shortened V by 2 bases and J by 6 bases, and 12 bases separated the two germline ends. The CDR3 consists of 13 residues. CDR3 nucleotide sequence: TGTGCCAGCAGCTTACCCGGGACAAGCGAGCAGTACTTC. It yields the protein CASSLPGTSEQYF.

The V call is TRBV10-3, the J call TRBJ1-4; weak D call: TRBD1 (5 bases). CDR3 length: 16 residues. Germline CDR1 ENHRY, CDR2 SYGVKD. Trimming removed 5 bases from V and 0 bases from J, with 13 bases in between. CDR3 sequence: CAISKTQDTTNEKLFF. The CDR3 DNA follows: TGTGCCATCAGTAAAACACAGGATACAACTAATGAAAAACTGTTTTTT.

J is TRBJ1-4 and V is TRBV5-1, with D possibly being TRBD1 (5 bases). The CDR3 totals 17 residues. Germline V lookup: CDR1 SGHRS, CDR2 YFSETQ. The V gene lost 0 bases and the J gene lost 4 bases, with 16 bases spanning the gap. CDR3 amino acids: CASSLGGGFQFNEKLFF. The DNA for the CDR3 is TGCGCCAGCAGCTTGGGGGGCGGATTCCAGTTTAATGAAAAACTGTTTTTT.

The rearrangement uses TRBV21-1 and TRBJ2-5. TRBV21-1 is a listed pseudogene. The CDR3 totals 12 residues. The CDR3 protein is CASSKGSETQYF. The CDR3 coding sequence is TGTGCCAGCAGCAAAGGTTCAGAGACCCAGTACTTC.

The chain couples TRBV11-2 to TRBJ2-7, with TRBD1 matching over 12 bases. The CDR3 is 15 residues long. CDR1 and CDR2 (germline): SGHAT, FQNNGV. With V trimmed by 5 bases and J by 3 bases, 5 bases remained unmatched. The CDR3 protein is CASSGTGGALYEQYF. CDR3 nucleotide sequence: TGTGCCAGCAGCGGGACAGGGGGCGCGCTCTACGAGCAGTACTTC.

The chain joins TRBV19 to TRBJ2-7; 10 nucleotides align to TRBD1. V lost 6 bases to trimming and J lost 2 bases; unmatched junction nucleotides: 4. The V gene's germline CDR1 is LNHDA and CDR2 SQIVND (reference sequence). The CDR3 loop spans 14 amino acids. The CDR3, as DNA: TGTGCCAGTAGCCGCGGACAGGGGGCCTACGAGCAGTACTTC. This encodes CASSRGQGAYEQYF.

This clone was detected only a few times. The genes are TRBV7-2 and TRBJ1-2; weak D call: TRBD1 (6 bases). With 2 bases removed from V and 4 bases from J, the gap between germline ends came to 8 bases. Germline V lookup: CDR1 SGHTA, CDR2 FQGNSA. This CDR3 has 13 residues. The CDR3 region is CASSLQQGYGYTF. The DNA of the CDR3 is TGTGCCAGCAGCTTACAACAGGGCTATGGCTACACCTTC.

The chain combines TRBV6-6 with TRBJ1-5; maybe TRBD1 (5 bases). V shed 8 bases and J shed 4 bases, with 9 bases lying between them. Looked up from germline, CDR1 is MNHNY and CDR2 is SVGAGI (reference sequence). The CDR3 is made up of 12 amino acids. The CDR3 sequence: CASGADNQPQHF. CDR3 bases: TGTGCCAGCGGGGCCGATAATCAGCCCCAGCATTTT.

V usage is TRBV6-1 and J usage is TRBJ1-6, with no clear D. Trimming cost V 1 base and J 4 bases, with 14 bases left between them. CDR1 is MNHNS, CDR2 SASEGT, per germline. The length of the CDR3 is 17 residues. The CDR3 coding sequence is TGTGCCAGCAGTGAAGGTGGAGCCGCACCATATAATTCACCCCTCCACTTT. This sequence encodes CASSEGGAAPYNSPLHF.

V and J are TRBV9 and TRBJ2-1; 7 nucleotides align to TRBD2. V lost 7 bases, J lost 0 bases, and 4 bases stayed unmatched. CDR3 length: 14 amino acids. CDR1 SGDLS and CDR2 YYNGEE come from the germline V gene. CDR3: CASGGGSSYNEQFF. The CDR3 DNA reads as TGTGCCAGCGGCGGGGGTAGCTCCTACAATGAGCAGTTCTTC.

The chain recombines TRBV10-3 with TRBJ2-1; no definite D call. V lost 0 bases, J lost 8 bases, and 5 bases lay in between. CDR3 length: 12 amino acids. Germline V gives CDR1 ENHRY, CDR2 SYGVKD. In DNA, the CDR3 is TGTGCCATCAGTGAGTCGGGTGATGAGCAGTTCTTC. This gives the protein CAISESGDEQFF.

The CDR3 protein is CAWSVSGGSYEQYF. The DNA of the CDR3 is TGTGCCTGGAGTGTAAGCGGGGGAAGCTACGAGCAGTACTTC. The chain is built from TRBV30 and TRBJ2-7; the match to TRBD2 covers 8 bases. The CDR3 is made up of 14 amino acids. The ends lost 0 bases at V and 3 bases at J; junction bases unmatched: 4. Germline V gene data show CDR1 as GTSNPN and CDR2 as SVGIG (reference sequence).

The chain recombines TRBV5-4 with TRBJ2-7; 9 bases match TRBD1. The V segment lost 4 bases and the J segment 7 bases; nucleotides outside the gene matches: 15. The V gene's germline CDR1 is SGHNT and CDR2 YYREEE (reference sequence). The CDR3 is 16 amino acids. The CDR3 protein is CASSRVPGQGSEEQYF. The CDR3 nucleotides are TGTGCCAGCAGCCGAGTACCGGGACAGGGTTCGGAGGAGCAGTACTTC.

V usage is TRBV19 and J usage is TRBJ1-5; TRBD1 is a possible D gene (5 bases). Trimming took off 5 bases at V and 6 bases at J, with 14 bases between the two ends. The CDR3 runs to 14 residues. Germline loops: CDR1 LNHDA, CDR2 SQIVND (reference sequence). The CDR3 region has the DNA TGTGCCAGTAGTCCCCAGCAGGGTGCTCAGCCCCAGCATTTT. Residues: CASSPQQGAQPQHF.

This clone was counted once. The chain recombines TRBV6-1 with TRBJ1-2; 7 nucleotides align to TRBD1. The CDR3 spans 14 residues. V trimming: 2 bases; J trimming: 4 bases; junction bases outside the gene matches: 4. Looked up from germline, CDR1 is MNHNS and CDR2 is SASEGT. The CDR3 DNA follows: TGTGCCAGCAGTGAACGAGGACAGGCCTATGGCTACACCTTC. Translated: CASSERGQAYGYTF.